This is a list of T cell receptor beta chains from one sample in a study of Graves' ophthalmopathy and Graves' hyperthyroidism. TCRdb reprocessed the multiplex PCR reads via MiXCR and lists one record per CDR3 protein. Counted here are 660,000 or so distinct CDR3 sequences, about 38% occurring once; the ten biggest clones make up 3% to 3.5%. The specimen sequenced was peripheral blood. The receptors were sampled from an adult man with Graves' ophthalmopathy. The CDR3 runs from the conserved cysteine through the conserved F or W. D genes are given only for firm matches. Some rows mark clone size as missing; the rest say once, few, many or name a class of expanded clone.

D	size	V	J	DNA	CDR3
-	many	TRBV12-3/TRBV12-4	TRBJ1-6	TGTGCCAGCAGTTACTCGACGGGGTCGGGGAATTCACCCCTCCACTTT	CASSYSTGSGNSPLHF
TRBD1	many	TRBV15	TRBJ2-2	TGTGCCACCAGCCGGGACAGGGAGGGGACCGGGGAGCTGTTTTTT	CATSRDREGTGELFF
TRBD1	-	TRBV25-1	TRBJ1-4	TGTGCCAGCAGTGAATTTGGGACAGGGACGGTTCATGAAAAACTGTTTTTT	CASSEFGTGTVHEKLFF
-	-	TRBV12-5	TRBJ2-5	TGTGCTAGTGGGGGGGCGGTCCAAGAGACCCAGTACTTC	CASGGAVQETQYF
-	-	TRBV7-2	TRBJ1-6	TGTGCCAGCAGCTTAGGCTCGGGGCCAAGTCAGCCCCTCCACTTT	CASSLGSGPSQPLHF
-	many	TRBV9	TRBJ1-4	TGTGCCAGCAGCGGGACTGGGGGAACTAATGAAAAACTGTTTTTT	CASSGTGGTNEKLFF
-	-	TRBV5-4	TRBJ1-1	TGTGCCAGCAGCCCTGGGACCGCGCGGGACGCTGAAGCTTTCTTT	CASSPGTARDAEAFF
TRBD1	many	TRBV12-5	TRBJ1-2	TGTGCTAGTGGTCGGGACAGCATATATGGCTACACCTTC	CASGRDSIYGYTF
-	few	TRBV9	TRBJ2-7	TGTGCCAGCAGCCCCCGGGACTCCTCTTTAGAGCAGTACTTC	CASSPRDSSLEQYF
TRBD1	-	TRBV10-2	TRBJ1-4	TGCGCCAGCAGTGAACAGGGGACTTCCCACGCGTTTTTT	CASSEQGTSHAFF
TRBD1	-	TRBV2	TRBJ2-6	TGTGCCAGCAGCAGACAGGGGAGATCTGGGGCCAACGTCCTGACTTTC	CASSRQGRSGANVLTF
TRBD2	many	TRBV6-6	TRBJ2-5	TGTGCCAGCAGTTACCTTTGGCTAGCGGGAGCCACGACTCAAGAGACCCAGTACTTC	CASSYLWLAGATTQETQYF
TRBD1	-	TRBV30	TRBJ2-7	TGTGCCTGGAGTTGGCAGGGGGCCTCCGAGCAGTACTTC	CAWSWQGASEQYF
-	few	TRBV10-3	TRBJ2-7	TGTGCCAGCAGAACGGGGATTGACTACGAGCAGTACTTC	CASRTGIDYEQYF
-	-	TRBV7-9	TRBJ1-1	TGTGCCAGCAGCTTAGGTTTTCAGGTCACTGAAGCTTTCTTT	CASSLGFQVTEAFF
-	-	TRBV15	TRBJ1-3	TGTGCCACCAGCAGACCAGGGGCTGGAAACACCATATATTTT	CATSRPGAGNTIYF
TRBD1	-	TRBV9	TRBJ1-2	TGTGCCAGCAGCTCCCCCGGGACAGGGGGTACTAACTATGGCTACACCTTC	CASSSPGTGGTNYGYTF
-	few	TRBV7-9	TRBJ1-3	TGTGCCAGCAGCTCCAGCGGCTCCGAAAACACCATATATTTT	CASSSSGSENTIYF
-	once	TRBV5-6	TRBJ2-7	TGTGCCAGCAGGCTTGGGTGGCGGTCAGGGACTGACTCCTACGAGCAGTACTTC	CASRLGWRSGTDSYEQYF
-	once	TRBV11-2	TRBJ2-1	TGTGCCAGCAGCCAAGGGTCCTCCCCGGGGAATGAGCAGTTCTTC	CASSQGSSPGNEQFF
-	-	TRBV11-3	TRBJ1-2	TGTGCCAGCAGCTTAGGGGCCCTGTCGTATGGCTACACCTTC	CASSLGALSYGYTF
-	few	TRBV5-1	TRBJ1-2	TGCGCCAGCAGCTTGGAAGGCGATGGCCACACCTTC	CASSLEGDGHTF
TRBD2	many	TRBV20-1	TRBJ2-7	TGCAGTGCTAGGGGACTAGCGGGAGAGTCGACGTACGAGCAGTACTTC	CSARGLAGESTYEQYF
TRBD1	few	TRBV7-2	TRBJ1-4	TGTGCCAGCAGCTCAGCCGGGACAGCCGCAACTAATGAAAAACTGTTTTTT	CASSSAGTAATNEKLFF
-	-	TRBV25-1	TRBJ1-2	TGTGCCAGCTCACCAGGGGTGGTAATCGATGGCTACACCTTC	CASSPGVVIDGYTF
TRBD2	-	TRBV29-1	TRBJ2-3	TGCAGCTTTAGCGGGGGGGCCTCCACAGATACGCAGTATTTT	CSFSGGASTDTQYF
-	few	TRBV7-3	TRBJ2-5	TGTGCCAGCAGCGAGCCGGGACCCAGGCTACGAGAGACCCAGTACTTC	CASSEPGPRLRETQYF
TRBD1	many	TRBV7-2	TRBJ1-2	TGTGCCAGCAACAATCGGGGCAGGGGGCGGTTCTACACCTTC	CASNNRGRGRFYTF
-	-	TRBV2	TRBJ2-7	TGTGCCGGCAGTTCCTCCAGGGGCGCGCCCTACGAGCAGTACTTC	CAGSSSRGAPYEQYF
-	-	TRBV10-3	TRBJ2-3	TGTGCCATCGGGGGGACCACAGATACGCAGTATTTT	CAIGGTTDTQYF
-	many	TRBV9	TRBJ1-3	TGTGCCAGCAGCGGTATGACGGACACCATATATTTT	CASSGMTDTIYF
-	-	TRBV4-2	TRBJ1-1	TGTGCCAGCAGCCAAGGGGAGACAGGTGGAGCTTTCTTT	CASSQGETGGAFF
-	many	TRBV7-2	TRBJ1-2	TGTGCCAGCAGCCAGGATAACAACTATGGCTACACCTTC	CASSQDNNYGYTF
-	-	TRBV9	TRBJ2-7	TGTGCCAGCCGATCCCGACTAGGAATCGGCTACGAGCAGTACTTC	CASRSRLGIGYEQYF
-	-	TRBV5-1	TRBJ2-7	TGCGCCAGCAGCTTGGTGGAGGGGGCGCAGACCGGGGAGCAGTACTTC	CASSLVEGAQTGEQYF
-	many	TRBV5-1	TRBJ2-7	TGCGCCAGCAGCTTGTTCGGTTACGAGCAGTACTTC	CASSLFGYEQYF
-	-	TRBV25-1	TRBJ2-3	TGTGCCAGCAGACGGGGTAGCGCGGCTCTGGATACGCAGTATTTT	CASRRGSAALDTQYF
-	many	TRBV2	TRBJ2-2	TGTGCCAGCAGTGAACGTAGGACGGGGGAGCTGTTTTTT	CASSERRTGELFF
-	-	TRBV9	TRBJ1-1	TGTGCCAGCAGCCAAGATCCGCGAGAGATGAACACTGAAGCTTTCTTT	CASSQDPREMNTEAFF
-	-	TRBV2	TRBJ1-6	TGTGCCAGCAGAAGGATTAATTCACCCCTCCACTTT	CASRRINSPLHF
-	many	TRBV7-2	TRBJ1-3	TGTGCCAGCACCGTAGACTCTGGAAACACCATATATTTT	CASTVDSGNTIYF
-	-	TRBV19	TRBJ2-2	TGTGCCAGTCAACCTATGGGCTCCACCGGGGAGCTGTTTTTT	CASQPMGSTGELFF
TRBD1	many	TRBV2	TRBJ1-1	TGTGCCAGCAGACAGACAGGGAGGACTGAAGCTTTCTTT	CASRQTGRTEAFF
-	-	TRBV10-3	TRBJ1-1	TGTGCCACCTCGGTGGGGGGCGACAGGAATGAAGCTTTCTTT	CATSVGGDRNEAFF
-	-	TRBV2	TRBJ1-2	TGTGCCAGCAAAGATCCCGGGAAGGACTATGGCTACACCTTC	CASKDPGKDYGYTF
TRBD1	many	TRBV29-1	TRBJ1-2	TGCAGCGTCGCTACAGGGGACTATGGCTACACCTTC	CSVATGDYGYTF
-	-	TRBV10-3	TRBJ2-2	TGTGCCAGCAGTCCCCTGGGGCCACACACCGGGGAGCTGTTTTTT	CASSPLGPHTGELFF
TRBD1	few	TRBV10-3	TRBJ1-6	TGTGCCAGCAGTAAGGGACAGGGAGGCTCGAGTTCACCCCTCCACTTT	CASSKGQGGSSSPLHF
-	once	TRBV7-6	TRBJ2-5	TGTGCCAGCAGCCCCGGCGGAATAGCGGCAGAGACCCAGTACTTC	CASSPGGIAAETQYF
-	few	TRBV12-3/TRBV12-4	TRBJ1-2	TGTGCCAGCAGTTTAAATGAAGATGGCTACACCTTC	CASSLNEDGYTF
TRBD1	many	TRBV12-3/TRBV12-4	TRBJ2-5	TGTGCCAGCCGGGGACAGATGTACCAAGAGACCCAGTACTTC	CASRGQMYQETQYF